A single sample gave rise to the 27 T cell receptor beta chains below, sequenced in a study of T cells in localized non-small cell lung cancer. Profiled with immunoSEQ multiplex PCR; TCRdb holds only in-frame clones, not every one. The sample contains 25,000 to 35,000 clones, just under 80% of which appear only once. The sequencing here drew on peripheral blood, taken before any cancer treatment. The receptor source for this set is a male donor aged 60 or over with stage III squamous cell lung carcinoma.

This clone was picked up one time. CDR3 DNA sequence: TGTGCCAGCAGAGAGGGGGTGGGAGTAGAGACCCAGTACTTC. Residues: CASREGVGVETQYF. The chain has TRBV2 and TRBJ2-5; D possibly corresponds to TRBD1 (6 bases). The germline CDR1 and CDR2 sequences are SNHLY and FYNNEI. CDR3 size: 14 residues. V was pared by 6 bases and J by 4 bases, with 15 bases between.

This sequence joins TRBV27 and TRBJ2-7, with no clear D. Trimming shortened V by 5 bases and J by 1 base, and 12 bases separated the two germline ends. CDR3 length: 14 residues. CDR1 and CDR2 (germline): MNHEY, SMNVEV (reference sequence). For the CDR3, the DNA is TGTGCCAGCAGTCCCGTCGACGGATCCTACGAGCAGTACTTC. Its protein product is CASSPVDGSYEQYF.

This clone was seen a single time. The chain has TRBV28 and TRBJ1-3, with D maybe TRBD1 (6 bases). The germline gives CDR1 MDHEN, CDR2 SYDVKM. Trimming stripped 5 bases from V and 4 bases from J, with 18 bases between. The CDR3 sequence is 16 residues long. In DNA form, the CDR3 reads TGTGCCAGCAGTCCCCCTCGGTACAGGGCCGGAAACACCATATATTTT. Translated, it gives CASSPPRYRAGNTIYF.

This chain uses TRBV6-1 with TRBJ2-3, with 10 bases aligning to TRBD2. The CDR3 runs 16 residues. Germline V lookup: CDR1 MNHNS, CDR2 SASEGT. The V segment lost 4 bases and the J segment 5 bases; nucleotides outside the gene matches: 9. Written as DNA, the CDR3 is TGTGCCAGCAGTGGACTAGCGGGTATAGAAGGAGATACGCAGTATTTT. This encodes CASSGLAGIEGDTQYF.

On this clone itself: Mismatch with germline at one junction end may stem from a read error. CDR3 nucleotide sequence: TGCGCCCGCAGCAGGACCTACGAGCAGTACTTC. It yields the protein CARSRTYEQYF. The chain carries TRBV10-1 and TRBJ2-7, with D unclear. Per germline, CDR1 WNHNN and CDR2 SYGVQD (reference sequence). The CDR3 loop spans 11 amino acids.

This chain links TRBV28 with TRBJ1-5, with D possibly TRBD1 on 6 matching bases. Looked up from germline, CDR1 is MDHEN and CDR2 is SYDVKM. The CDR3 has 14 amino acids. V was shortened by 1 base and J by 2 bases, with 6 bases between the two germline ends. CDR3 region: CASSLSGGNQPQHF. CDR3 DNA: TGTGCCAGCAGTTTATCAGGGGGCAATCAGCCCCAGCATTTT.

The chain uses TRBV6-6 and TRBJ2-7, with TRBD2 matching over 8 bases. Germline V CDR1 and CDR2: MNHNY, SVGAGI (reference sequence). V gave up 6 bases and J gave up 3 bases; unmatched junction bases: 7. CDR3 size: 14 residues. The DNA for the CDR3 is TGTGCCAGCAGGAAGTCCGGGACTAGCTACGAGCAGTACTTC. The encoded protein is CASRKSGTSYEQYF.

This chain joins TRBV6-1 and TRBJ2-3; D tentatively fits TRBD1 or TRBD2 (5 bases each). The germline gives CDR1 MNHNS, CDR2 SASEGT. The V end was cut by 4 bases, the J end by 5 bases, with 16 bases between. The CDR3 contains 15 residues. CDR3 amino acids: CASSVGFGARDTQYF. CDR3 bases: TGTGCCAGCAGTGTGGGGTTCGGGGCCCGAGATACGCAGTATTTT.

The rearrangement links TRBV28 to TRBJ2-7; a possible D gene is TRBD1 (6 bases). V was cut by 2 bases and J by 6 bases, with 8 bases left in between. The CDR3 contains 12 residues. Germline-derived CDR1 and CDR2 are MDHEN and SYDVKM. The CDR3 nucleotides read TGTGCCAGCAGTTTAAGGGGGATCGAGCAGTACTTC. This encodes CASSLRGIEQYF.

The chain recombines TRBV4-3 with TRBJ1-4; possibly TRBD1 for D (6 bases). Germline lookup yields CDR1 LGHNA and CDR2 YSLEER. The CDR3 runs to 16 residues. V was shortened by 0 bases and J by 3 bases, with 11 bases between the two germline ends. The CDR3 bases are TGCGCCAGCAGCCAAGATAGGGACATCCCTAATGAAAAACTGTTTTTT. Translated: CASSQDRDIPNEKLFF.

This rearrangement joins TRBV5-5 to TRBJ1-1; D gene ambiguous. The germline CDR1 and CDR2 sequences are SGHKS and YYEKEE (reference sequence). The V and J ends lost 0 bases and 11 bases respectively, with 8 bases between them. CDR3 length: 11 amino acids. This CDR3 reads CASSLAGRAFF. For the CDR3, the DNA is TGTGCCAGCAGCTTGGCGGGAAGGGCTTTCTTT.

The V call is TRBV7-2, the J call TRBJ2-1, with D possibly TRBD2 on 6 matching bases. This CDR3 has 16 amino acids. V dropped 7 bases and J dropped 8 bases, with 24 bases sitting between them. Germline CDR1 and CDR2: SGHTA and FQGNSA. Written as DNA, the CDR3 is TGTGCCAGCACTCTTAGGATACTAGCCGAGGGCGATGAGCAGTTCTTC. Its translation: CASTLRILAEGDEQFF. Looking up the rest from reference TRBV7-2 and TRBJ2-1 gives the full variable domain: GAGVSQSPSNKVTEKGKDVELRCDPISGHTALYWYRQSLGQGLEFLIYFQGNSAPDKSGLPSDRFSAERTGGSVSTLTIQRTQQEDSAVYLCASTLRILAEGDEQFFGPGTRLTVL.

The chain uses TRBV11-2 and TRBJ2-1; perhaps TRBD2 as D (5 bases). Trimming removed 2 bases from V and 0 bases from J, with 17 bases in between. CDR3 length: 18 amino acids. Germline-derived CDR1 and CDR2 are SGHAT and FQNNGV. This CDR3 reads CASSLFVGELSSYNEQFF. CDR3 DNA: TGTGCCAGCAGCTTATTTGTGGGAGAGCTAAGCTCCTACAATGAGCAGTTCTTC.

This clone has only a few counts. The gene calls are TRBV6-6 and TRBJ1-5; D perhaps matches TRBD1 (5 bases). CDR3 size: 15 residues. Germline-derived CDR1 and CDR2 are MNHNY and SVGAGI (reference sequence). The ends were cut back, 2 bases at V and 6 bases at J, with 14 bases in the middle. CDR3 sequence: CASSYGGRGVQPQHF. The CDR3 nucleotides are TGTGCCAGCAGTTACGGGGGAAGGGGTGTTCAGCCCCAGCATTTT.

CDR3 region: CASSSGQGGNQPQHF. CDR3 DNA: TGTGCCAGTAGTTCCGGACAGGGTGGAAATCAGCCCCAGCATTTT. The V and J genes are TRBV19 and TRBJ1-5; 8 positions match TRBD1. CDR1 is LNHDA and CDR2 is SQIVND in the germline V gene (reference sequence). Trimming at V came to 5 bases and at J to 4 bases, leaving 7 bases not matched to a gene. The CDR3 totals 15 residues.

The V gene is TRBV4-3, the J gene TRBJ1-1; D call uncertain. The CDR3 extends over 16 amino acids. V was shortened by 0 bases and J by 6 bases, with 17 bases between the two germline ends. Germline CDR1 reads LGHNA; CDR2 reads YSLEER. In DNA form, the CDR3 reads TGCGCCAGCAGCCAAGATTTTAGTAACTGGAGGGCTGAAGCTTTCTTT. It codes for CASSQDFSNWRAEAFF.

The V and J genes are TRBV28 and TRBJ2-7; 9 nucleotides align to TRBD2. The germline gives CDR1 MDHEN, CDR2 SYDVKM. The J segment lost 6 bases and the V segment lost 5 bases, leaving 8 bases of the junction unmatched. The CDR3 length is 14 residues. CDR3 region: CASSRSGGMGEQYF. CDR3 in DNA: TGTGCCAGCAGTCGGAGCGGGGGGATGGGCGAGCAGTACTTC.

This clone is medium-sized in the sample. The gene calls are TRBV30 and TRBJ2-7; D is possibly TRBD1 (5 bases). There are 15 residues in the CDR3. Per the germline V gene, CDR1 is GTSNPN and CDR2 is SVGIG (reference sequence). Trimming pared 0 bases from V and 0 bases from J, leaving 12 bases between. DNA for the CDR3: TGTGCCTGGAGTGTAGGGCAGGACATCTCCTACGAGCAGTACTTC. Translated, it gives CAWSVGQDISYEQYF.

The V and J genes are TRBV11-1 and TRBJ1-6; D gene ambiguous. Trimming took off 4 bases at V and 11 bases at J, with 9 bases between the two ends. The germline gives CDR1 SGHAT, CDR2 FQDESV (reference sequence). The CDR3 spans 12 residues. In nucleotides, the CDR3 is TGTGCCAGCAGCTCAAGCGGCCCACCCCTCCACTTT. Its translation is CASSSSGPPLHF.

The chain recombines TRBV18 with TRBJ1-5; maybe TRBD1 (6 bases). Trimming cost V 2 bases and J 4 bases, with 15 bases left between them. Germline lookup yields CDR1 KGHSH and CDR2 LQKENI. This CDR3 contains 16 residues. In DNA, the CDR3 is TGTGCCAGCTCACCATCAGGGGTGACGGGAAATCAGCCCCAGCATTTT. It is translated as CASSPSGVTGNQPQHF.

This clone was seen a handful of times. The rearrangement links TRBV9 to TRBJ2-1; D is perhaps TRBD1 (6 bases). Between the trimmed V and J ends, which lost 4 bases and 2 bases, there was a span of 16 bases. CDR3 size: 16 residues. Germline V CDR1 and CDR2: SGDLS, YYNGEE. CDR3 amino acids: CASSFTYRVPYNEQFF. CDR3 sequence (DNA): TGTGCCAGCAGCTTCACCTACAGGGTGCCCTACAATGAGCAGTTCTTC.

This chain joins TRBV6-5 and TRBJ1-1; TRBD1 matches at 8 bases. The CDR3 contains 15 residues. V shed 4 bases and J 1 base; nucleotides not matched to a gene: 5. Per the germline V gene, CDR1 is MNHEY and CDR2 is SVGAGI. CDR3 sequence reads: CASSLYGTGNTEAFF. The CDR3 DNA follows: TGTGCCAGCAGTTTGTATGGGACAGGGAACACTGAAGCTTTCTTT.

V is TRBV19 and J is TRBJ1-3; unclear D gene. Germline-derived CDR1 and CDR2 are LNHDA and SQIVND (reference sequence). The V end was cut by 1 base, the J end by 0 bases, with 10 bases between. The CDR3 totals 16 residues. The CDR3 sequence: CASSIGNRHSGNTIYF. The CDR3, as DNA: TGTGCCAGTAGTATAGGGAACCGACACTCTGGAAACACCATATATTTT.

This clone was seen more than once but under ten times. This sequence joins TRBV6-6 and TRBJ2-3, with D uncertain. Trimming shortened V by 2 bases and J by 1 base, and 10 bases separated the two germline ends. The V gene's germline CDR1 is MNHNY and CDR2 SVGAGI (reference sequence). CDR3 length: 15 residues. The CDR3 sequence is CASSYRLKGTDTQYF. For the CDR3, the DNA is TGTGCCAGCAGTTACAGGCTCAAGGGCACAGATACGCAGTATTTT.

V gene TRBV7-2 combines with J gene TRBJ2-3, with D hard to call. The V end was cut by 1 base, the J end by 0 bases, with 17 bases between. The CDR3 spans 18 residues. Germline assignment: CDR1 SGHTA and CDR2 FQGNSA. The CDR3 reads CASSLVALAAASTDTQYF. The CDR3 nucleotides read TGTGCCAGCAGCTTAGTGGCGCTGGCGGCCGCTAGCACAGATACGCAGTATTTT.

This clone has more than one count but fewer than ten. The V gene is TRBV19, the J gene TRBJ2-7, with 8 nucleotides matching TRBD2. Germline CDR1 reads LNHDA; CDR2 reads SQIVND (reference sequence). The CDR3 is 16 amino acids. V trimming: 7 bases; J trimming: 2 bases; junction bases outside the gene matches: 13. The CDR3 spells CASMRRAGGDTYEQYF. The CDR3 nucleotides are TGTGCCAGTATGAGACGCGCGGGGGGCGATACCTACGAGCAGTACTTC.

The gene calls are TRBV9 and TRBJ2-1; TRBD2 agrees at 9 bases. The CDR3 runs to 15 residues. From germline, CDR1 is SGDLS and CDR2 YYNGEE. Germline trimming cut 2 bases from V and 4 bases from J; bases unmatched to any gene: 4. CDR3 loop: CASSVLTSGYNEQFF. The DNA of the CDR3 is TGTGCCAGCAGCGTCCTGACTAGCGGATACAATGAGCAGTTCTTC.